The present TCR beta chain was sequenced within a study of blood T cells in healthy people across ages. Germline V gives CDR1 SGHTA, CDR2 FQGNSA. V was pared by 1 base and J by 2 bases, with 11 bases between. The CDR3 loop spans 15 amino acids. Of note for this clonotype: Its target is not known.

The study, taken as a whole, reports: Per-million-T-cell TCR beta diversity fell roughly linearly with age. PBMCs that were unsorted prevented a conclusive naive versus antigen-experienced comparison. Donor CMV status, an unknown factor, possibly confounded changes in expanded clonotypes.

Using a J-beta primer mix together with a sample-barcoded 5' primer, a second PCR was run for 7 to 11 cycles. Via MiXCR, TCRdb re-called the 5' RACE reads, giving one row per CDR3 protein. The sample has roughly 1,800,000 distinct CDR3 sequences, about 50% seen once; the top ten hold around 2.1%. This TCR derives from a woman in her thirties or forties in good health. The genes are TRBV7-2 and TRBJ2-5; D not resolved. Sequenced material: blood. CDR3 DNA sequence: TGTGCCAGCAGCTTAGTCGCGGCGCGACAAGAGACCCAGTACTTC. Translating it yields CASSLVAARQETQYF.